This is a list of T cell receptor beta chains from one sample in a study of T cell responses to AZD1222 COVID-19 vaccine. Profiled with immunoSEQ multiplex PCR; TCRdb holds only in-frame clones, not every one. The sample shows about 110,000 clones, roughly 87% of them seen only once. This specimen consisted of peripheral blood, obtained on day 0 of MenACWY control vaccination. Receptor source: an adult in good health. Each CDR3 is given without its conserved first and last residue. The order of the fields is D gene, V gene, J gene, CDR3 protein. The D gene is left open where the match is weak.

D gene: NA
V gene: TRBV5-3
J gene: TRBJ1-5
CDR3 protein: ARSLAVRANQPQH

D gene: NA
V gene: TRBV20-1
J gene: TRBJ1-2
CDR3 protein: RAHGTSGDT

D gene: TRBD1
V gene: TRBV4-1
J gene: TRBJ1-5
CDR3 protein: ASSPHLYTRDSDSNQPQH

D gene: NA
V gene: TRBV13
J gene: TRBJ2-2
CDR3 protein: ASSLVGRGHTGELF

D gene: NA
V gene: TRBV18
J gene: TRBJ2-1
CDR3 protein: ASSPRGPEQF

D gene: NA
V gene: TRBV2
J gene: TRBJ1-2
CDR3 protein: ASREYRAGSYGYT

D gene: NA
V gene: TRBV19
J gene: TRBJ2-1
CDR3 protein: ASSMHFSLSSYNEQF

D gene: NA
V gene: TRBV18
J gene: TRBJ1-2
CDR3 protein: ASSLSGDANYGYT

D gene: NA
V gene: TRBV3-1/TRBV3-2
J gene: TRBJ2-2
CDR3 protein: ASSPRHGKRLGELF

D gene: TRBD2
V gene: TRBV5-1
J gene: TRBJ2-4
CDR3 protein: ASSPPLAGGRQNIQY

D gene: TRBD1
V gene: TRBV19
J gene: TRBJ2-7
CDR3 protein: ASSLDRGYSYEQY

D gene: NA
V gene: TRBV12-5
J gene: TRBJ1-3
CDR3 protein: ASGWGRVHSGNTIY

D gene: NA
V gene: TRBV28
J gene: TRBJ2-5
CDR3 protein: ASSPGDQETQY

D gene: NA
V gene: TRBV6-5
J gene: TRBJ1-1
CDR3 protein: AINRGGARNTEAF

D gene: NA
V gene: TRBV7-8
J gene: TRBJ1-5
CDR3 protein: ASSQSQGPSQPQH

D gene: NA
V gene: TRBV2
J gene: TRBJ2-7
CDR3 protein: ASRDREGAYEQY

D gene: NA
V gene: TRBV27
J gene: TRBJ1-1
CDR3 protein: ASSLQGSITEAF

D gene: NA
V gene: TRBV25-1
J gene: TRBJ2-1
CDR3 protein: ASTFGTHEQF

D gene: TRBD1
V gene: TRBV7-8
J gene: TRBJ2-7
CDR3 protein: ASSSRDRGSHEQY

D gene: TRBD1
V gene: TRBV19
J gene: TRBJ2-5
CDR3 protein: ASSIGDRVRETQY

D gene: TRBD1
V gene: TRBV27
J gene: TRBJ1-2
CDR3 protein: ASRAGPRGINYGYT

D gene: NA
V gene: TRBV5-4
J gene: TRBJ1-2
CDR3 protein: ASSLSGDYGYT

D gene: NA
V gene: TRBV2
J gene: TRBJ1-3
CDR3 protein: ASSFRDPGPLTATIY

D gene: TRBD1
V gene: TRBV11-2
J gene: TRBJ2-7
CDR3 protein: ASSLAFGQAYEQY

D gene: NA
V gene: TRBV6-4
J gene: TRBJ2-2
CDR3 protein: ASRPQANTGELF

D gene: NA
V gene: TRBV5-4
J gene: TRBJ1-4
CDR3 protein: ASRSGGATNEKLF

D gene: NA
V gene: TRBV7-3
J gene: TRBJ2-5
CDR3 protein: ASSFAGSETQY

D gene: NA
V gene: TRBV30
J gene: TRBJ1-6
CDR3 protein: AWSVEADYSPLH

D gene: NA
V gene: TRBV5-4
J gene: TRBJ2-2
CDR3 protein: ASSLASGWETGELF

D gene: TRBD1
V gene: TRBV19
J gene: TRBJ2-2
CDR3 protein: ASSLGTGGHGELF

D gene: NA
V gene: TRBV7-2
J gene: TRBJ1-6
CDR3 protein: ASSLRRGFTNSPLH

D gene: NA
V gene: TRBV6-5
J gene: TRBJ1-1
CDR3 protein: ASSYEVGGMNTEAF

D gene: TRBD1
V gene: TRBV7-3
J gene: TRBJ1-1
CDR3 protein: ASSLGQGRMNTEAF

D gene: NA
V gene: TRBV15
J gene: TRBJ2-7
CDR3 protein: ATSSSHEQY

D gene: NA
V gene: TRBV12-3/TRBV12-4
J gene: TRBJ2-1
CDR3 protein: ASSFEGNEQF

D gene: NA
V gene: TRBV27
J gene: TRBJ2-7
CDR3 protein: ASSFGRWGESSYEQY

D gene: NA
V gene: TRBV10-1
J gene: TRBJ1-2
CDR3 protein: ASITLGGYT

D gene: NA
V gene: TRBV6-5
J gene: TRBJ2-7
CDR3 protein: ASSYVGTGSYEQY

D gene: NA
V gene: TRBV27
J gene: TRBJ2-1
CDR3 protein: ASSNRGGLNEQF

D gene: NA
V gene: TRBV6-5
J gene: TRBJ1-2
CDR3 protein: ASSQAQGLYGYT

D gene: NA
V gene: TRBV6-5
J gene: TRBJ1-2
CDR3 protein: ASILLSTAPYGYT

D gene: NA
V gene: TRBV18
J gene: TRBJ1-5
CDR3 protein: ASSSGNQPQH

D gene: TRBD1
V gene: TRBV2
J gene: TRBJ2-3
CDR3 protein: ASSEGRGTGMSSTDTQY

D gene: TRBD1
V gene: TRBV9
J gene: TRBJ1-2
CDR3 protein: ASSHIRGTGIPYYGYT

D gene: NA
V gene: TRBV7-3
J gene: TRBJ2-6
CDR3 protein: ASSLNSGANVLT

D gene: NA
V gene: TRBV10-1
J gene: TRBJ1-2
CDR3 protein: ASSEGNYGYT

D gene: TRBD2
V gene: TRBV10-3
J gene: TRBJ2-3
CDR3 protein: AISEGLAGVKDTQY

D gene: NA
V gene: TRBV10-1
J gene: TRBJ2-7
CDR3 protein: ASSWTPTGEQY

D gene: NA
V gene: TRBV19
J gene: TRBJ1-5
CDR3 protein: ASSMKGGPNQPQH

D gene: NA
V gene: TRBV19
J gene: TRBJ2-6
CDR3 protein: ASSQDLTNHKVGQRLT

D gene: TRBD1
V gene: TRBV29-1
J gene: TRBJ2-2
CDR3 protein: SVADRSNTGELF